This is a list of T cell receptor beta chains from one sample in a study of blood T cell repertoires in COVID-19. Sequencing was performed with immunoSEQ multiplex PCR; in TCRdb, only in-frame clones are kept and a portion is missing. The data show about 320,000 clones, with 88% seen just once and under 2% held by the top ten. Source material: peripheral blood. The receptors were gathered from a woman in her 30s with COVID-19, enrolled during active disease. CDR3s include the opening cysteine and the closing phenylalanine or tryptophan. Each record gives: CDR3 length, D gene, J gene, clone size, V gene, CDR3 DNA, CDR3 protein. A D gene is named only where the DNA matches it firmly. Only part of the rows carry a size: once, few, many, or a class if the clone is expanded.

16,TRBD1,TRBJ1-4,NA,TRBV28,TGTGCCAGCCCGCCGGACAGGGATGCAACTAATGAAAAACTGTTTTTT,CASPPDRDATNEKLFF
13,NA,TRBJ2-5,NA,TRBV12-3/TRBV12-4,TGTGCCAGCAGTTTAACTAGAGGAGAGACCCAGTACTTC,CASSLTRGETQYF
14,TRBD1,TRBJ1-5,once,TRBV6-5,TGTGCCAGCGCTAGATGGACAGGGAATCAGCCCCAGCATTTT,CASARWTGNQPQHF
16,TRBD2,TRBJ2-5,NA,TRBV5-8,TGTGCCAGCAGCCTCCGAGTAGCGGGGGGGAGAGAGACCCAGTACTTC,CASSLRVAGGRETQYF
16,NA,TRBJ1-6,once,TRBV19,TGTGCCAGTAGTTTTGGGGAACGGGGAGAAAATTCACCCCTCCACTTT,CASSFGERGENSPLHF
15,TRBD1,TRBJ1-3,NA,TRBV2,TGTGCCAGCAGTAAAGGGACAGCTGCTGGAAACACCATATATTTT,CASSKGTAAGNTIYF
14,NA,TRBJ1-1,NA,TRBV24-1,TGTGCCACCAGTGATTTGCTCCTCCTTAGTGAAGCTTTCTTT,CATSDLLLLSEAFF
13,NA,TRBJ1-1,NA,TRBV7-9,TGTGCCAGCAGCTTAGTGCAGGGTTCTGAAGCTTTCTTT,CASSLVQGSEAFF
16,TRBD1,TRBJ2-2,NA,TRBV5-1,TGCGCCAGCAGCGTTTCGGGACAGGTGAACACCGGGGAGCTGTTTTTT,CASSVSGQVNTGELFF
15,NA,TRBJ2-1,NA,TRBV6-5,TGTGCCAGCAGTTATGATGGGGCAGAAGGCAATGAGCAGTTCTTC,CASSYDGAEGNEQFF
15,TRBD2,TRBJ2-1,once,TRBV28,TGTGCCACGGCCCTTCCTAGCGGGGGGCCCAATGAGCAGTTCTTC,CATALPSGGPNEQFF
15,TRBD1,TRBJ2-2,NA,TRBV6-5,TGTGCCAGCAGTAGGCAGGGGGTGGGGACCGGGGAGCTGTTTTTT,CASSRQGVGTGELFF
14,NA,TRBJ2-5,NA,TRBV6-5,TGTGCCAGCAGCCATGCAGGGGTCGCGGAGACCCAGTACTTC,CASSHAGVAETQYF
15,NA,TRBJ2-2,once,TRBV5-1,TGCGCCAGCAGCGCCGGGACTGTGAACACCGGGGAGCTGTTTTTT,CASSAGTVNTGELFF
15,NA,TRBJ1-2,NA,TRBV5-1,TGCGCCAGCAGGGTCACGACGGGGGGTACCTATGGCTACACCTTC,CASRVTTGGTYGYTF
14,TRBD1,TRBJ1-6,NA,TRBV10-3,TGTGCCATCAGTGAAGGGACAGAGGAGTCACCCCTCCACTTT,CAISEGTEESPLHF
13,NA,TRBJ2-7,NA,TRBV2,TGTGCCAGCAAGGGTTTCGACAGCTACGAGCAGTACTTC,CASKGFDSYEQYF
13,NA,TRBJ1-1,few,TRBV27,TGTGCCAGCAGCCCCAGGGGGAACACTGAAGCTTTCTTT,CASSPRGNTEAFF
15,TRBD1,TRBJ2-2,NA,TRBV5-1,TGCGCCAGCAGCTCCAGGGGGACAAACACCGGGGAGCTGTTTTTT,CASSSRGTNTGELFF
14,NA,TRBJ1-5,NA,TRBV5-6,TGTGCCAGCAGCTTTCCAGGGGCTGATCAGCCCCAGCATTTT,CASSFPGADQPQHF
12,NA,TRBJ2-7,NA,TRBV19,TGTGCCAGTAGTACCACGCGGGGGCCGAAGTACTTC,CASSTTRGPKYF
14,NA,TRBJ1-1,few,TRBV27,TGTGCCAGCAGTTTATCGAGAATGAACACTGAAGCTTTCTTT,CASSLSRMNTEAFF
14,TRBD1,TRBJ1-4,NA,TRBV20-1,TGCAGTGCTAGTTTCGGGACAGCTGTGGAAAAACTGTTTTTT,CSASFGTAVEKLFF